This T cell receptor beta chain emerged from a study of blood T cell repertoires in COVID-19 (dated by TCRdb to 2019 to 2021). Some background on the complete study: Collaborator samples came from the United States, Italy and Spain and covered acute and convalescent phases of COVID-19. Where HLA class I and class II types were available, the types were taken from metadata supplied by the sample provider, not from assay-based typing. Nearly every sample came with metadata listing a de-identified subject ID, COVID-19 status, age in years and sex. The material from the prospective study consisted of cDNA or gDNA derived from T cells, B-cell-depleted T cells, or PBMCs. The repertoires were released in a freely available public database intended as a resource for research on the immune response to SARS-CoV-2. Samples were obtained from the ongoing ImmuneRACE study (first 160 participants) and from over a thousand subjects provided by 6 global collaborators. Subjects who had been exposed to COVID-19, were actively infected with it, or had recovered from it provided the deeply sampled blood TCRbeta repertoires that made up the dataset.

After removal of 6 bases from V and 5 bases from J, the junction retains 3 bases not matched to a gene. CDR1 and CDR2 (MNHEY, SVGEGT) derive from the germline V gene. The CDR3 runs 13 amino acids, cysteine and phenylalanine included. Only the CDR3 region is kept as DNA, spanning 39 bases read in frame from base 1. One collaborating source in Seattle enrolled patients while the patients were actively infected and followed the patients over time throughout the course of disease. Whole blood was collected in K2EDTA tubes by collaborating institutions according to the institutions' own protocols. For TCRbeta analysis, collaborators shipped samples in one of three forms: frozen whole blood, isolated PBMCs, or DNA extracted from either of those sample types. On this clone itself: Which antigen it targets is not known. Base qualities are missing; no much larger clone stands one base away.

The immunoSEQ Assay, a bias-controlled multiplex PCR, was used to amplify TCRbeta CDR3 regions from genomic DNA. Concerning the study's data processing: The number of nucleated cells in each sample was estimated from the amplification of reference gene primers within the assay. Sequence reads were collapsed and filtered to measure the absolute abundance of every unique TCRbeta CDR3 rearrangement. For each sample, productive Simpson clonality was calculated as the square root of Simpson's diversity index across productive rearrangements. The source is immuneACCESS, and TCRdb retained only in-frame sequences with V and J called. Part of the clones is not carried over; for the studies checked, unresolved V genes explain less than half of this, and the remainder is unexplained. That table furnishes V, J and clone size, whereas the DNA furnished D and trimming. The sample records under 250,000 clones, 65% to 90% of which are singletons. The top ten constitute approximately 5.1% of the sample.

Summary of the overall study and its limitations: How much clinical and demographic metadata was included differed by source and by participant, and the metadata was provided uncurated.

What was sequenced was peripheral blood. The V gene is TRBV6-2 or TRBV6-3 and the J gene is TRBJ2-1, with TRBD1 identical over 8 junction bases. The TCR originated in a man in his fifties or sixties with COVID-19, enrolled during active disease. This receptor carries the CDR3 CASSHRGDNEQFF. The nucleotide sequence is TGTGCCAGCAGCCACAGGGGGGACAATGAGCAGTTCTTC.